This T cell receptor beta chain was identified during a study of OX40 agonist ivuxolimab in advanced cancers. About the investigation overall: Ivuxolimab, which targeted the costimulatory receptor OX40 (CD134), was an agonistic, fully human IgG2 monoclonal antibody. The paper covers the monotherapy dose-escalation part of the phase I ivuxolimab trial, which included N ≈ 50 patients. In the dose-escalation cohort, 82.7% of patients were male, and the mean age was approximately 60 years, with a range of 23 to 79. Partial responses occurred in three dose-escalation patients: two with cutaneous melanoma and one with hepatocellular carcinoma. Peripheral TCRbeta sequencing was intended to test whether TCR sequence diversity was altered and clonal T-cell expansion was caused by ivuxolimab. Patients were allowed to have had prior anti-PD-1, anti-PD-L1 or anti-CTLA-4 therapy, and around 40% of the dose-escalation patients had previously received checkpoint inhibitors. Of the roughly 51 dose-escalation patients, hepatocellular carcinoma was present in around 19, melanoma in approximately 15, renal cell carcinoma in 9 and head and neck cancer in 9. Intravenous ivuxolimab was administered to patients every 2 weeks at six dose levels: 0.01, 0.1, 0.3, 1.5, 3 and 10 mg/kg. The research as a whole found: Low levels of normalized T-cell clonal expansion were also shown by some nonresponding patients. At doses of 0.1 to 3.0 mg/kg, clonal expansion of both CD4+ and CD8+ blood T cells was observed from baseline to week 6. In partial responders in the 0.1-3.0 mg/kg groups, normalized peripheral clonal expansion was found to be among the lowest, especially among CD8+ T cells. The antigen specificity of the clonally expanded peripheral T cells was not determined. After ivuxolimab, expanded clones were on average more numerous among CD8+ T cells than among CD4+ T cells.

To sequence the TCRbeta CDR3 region, genomic DNA was isolated from the sorted cells. The immunoSEQ Assay was used to sequence the TCRbeta CDR3 regions. TCRdb carries this immuneACCESS record with in-frame sequences only. Its versions omit some clonotypes, under half of them owing to an unresolved V gene in the studies checked, with the rest unexplained. The table for this sample lists about 77,000 clones; 85% to 90% of them were counted only once. The ten most abundant clones make up under 0.75% of the sample. About this clone itself: Its antigen is not yet known. No base qualities exist here, and no much larger clone lies one base off it.

Reading the germline V gene gives CDR1 SGHTA and CDR2 FQGTGA. Including the terminal cysteine and phenylalanine, the CDR3 comprises 15 residues. Left in the record is the CDR3 DNA by itself, 45 bases read in frame from the first base. V is trimmed back by 0 bases and J by 3 bases, and the junction contains 2 bases that no gene match accounts for. Patients with a history of autoimmune disease or receiving systemic immunosuppression were excluded from the trial. Peripheral blood for TCR sequencing was collected from all dose cohorts at baseline, on cycle 4 day 1, and on cycle 7 day 1. The samples were drawn from a first-in-human, open-label, multicenter phase I dose-escalation trial of ivuxolimab. Adults with locally advanced or metastatic melanoma, renal cell, hepatocellular, or head and neck squamous cell carcinoma were enrolled in the trial. Before TCR sequencing, CD4+ T cells and CD8+ T cells from peripheral blood were sorted into separate populations.

The TCR sequence derives from an adult with an advanced solid tumor such as melanoma, head and neck, liver or kidney cancer. The sample consisted of CD4+ or CD8+ T cells sorted from blood, taken in a trial of the OX40 agonist ivuxolimab. The rearrangement combines TRBV7-3 with TRBJ2-3; 8 bases in between match TRBD1. The nucleotide sequence is TGTGCCAGCAGCTTAACAGGACAGGGTACAGATACGCAGTATTTT. This translates into CASSLTGQGTDTQYF.